The TCR beta chain under discussion was sequenced for a study of CD8 T cells in Susac syndrome. CD8+ and CD4+ T cells circulating in blood were sequenced for TCR beta. Looked up from germline, CDR1 is MNHEY and CDR2 is SVGEGT. Trimming took 6 bases from V and 1 from J, leaving 15 bases between them. The CDR3 has 15 residues. With random hexamers, reverse transcription was performed on roughly 0.45 to 1 ug of RNA. Amplification of TCR beta CDR3 by immunoSEQ multiplex PCR spanned 54 Vbeta and 13 Jbeta. TCRdb fed the immunoSEQ multiplex PCR reads into MiXCR, producing one record per CDR3 protein. Altogether 100,000 or so distinct CDR3 sequences are present, just under 95% being singletons, with the ten largest covering approximately 0.11%.

The sequenced sample consisted of CD8+ T cells from PBMCs. This rearrangement joins TRBV6-2 or TRBV6-3 to TRBJ1-1; D is perhaps TRBD1 (5 bases). This clonotype was sampled from a human donor in good health. The CDR3 reads CASRDPFTGNTEAFF. CDR3 coding DNA: TGTGCCAGCAGGGACCCATTTACAGGGAACACTGAAGCTTTCTTT.